These T cell receptor beta chains were read from a single sample in a study of cytomegalovirus exposure and HLA in healthy donors. Produced via immunoSEQ multiplex PCR; TCRdb's table is partial and in-frame only. The sample consists of approximately 100,000 clones, about 80% of them appearing once. Sequencing was done on a sample of PBMCs. The receptors stem from a man aged 40-55 years in good health and CMV-seronegative. CDR3s include the opening cysteine and the closing phenylalanine or tryptophan. Each record gives: J gene, D gene, clone size, V gene, CDR3 protein, CDR3 DNA. The D gene is left open where the match is weak. Some rows mark clone size as missing; the rest say once, few, many or name a class of expanded clone.

>TRBJ2-3|.|.|TRBV7-5
CVRSLDPESWTEVTDTQYF
TGTGTCAGAAGCTTAGACCCGGAGTCTTGGACAGAAGTAACAGATACGCAGTATTTT
>TRBJ2-3|TRBD2|.|TRBV6-5
CASSSPGAGEGNTQYF
TGTGCCAGCAGTTCCCCCGGGGCGGGGGAGGGGAATACGCAGTATTTT
>TRBJ1-6|.|.|TRBV6-5
CASSSPGSSYNSPPHF
TGTGCCAGCAGTTCCCCGGGGAGCTCCTATAATTCCCCCCCCCACTTT
>TRBJ2-1|TRBD1|few|TRBV4-1
CASSHLTGGNEQFF
TGCGCCAGCAGCCATTTGACAGGGGGCAATGAGCAGTTCTTC
>TRBJ1-2|TRBD1|few|TRBV18
CASSPRSEGAGGYTF
TGTGCCAGCTCACCCCGGAGTGAGGGGGCGGGTGGCTACACCTTC
>TRBJ1-2|.|few|TRBV5-4
CASSFVGLSYGYTF
TGTGCCAGCAGCTTCGTTGGGCTCAGCTATGGCTACACCTTC
>TRBJ1-6|TRBD1|.|TRBV19
CASSILGRGPNNSPLHF
TGTGCCAGTAGTATATTGGGCAGGGGGCCCAATAATTCACCCCTCCACTTT
>TRBJ2-2|.|.|TRBV5-1
CASSSGLNTGELFF
TGCGCCAGCAGCTCCGGGTTGAACACCGGGGAGCTGTTTTTT
>TRBJ2-1|.|.|TRBV6-5
CASSTRGFNEQFF
TGTGCCAGCAGTACCCGAGGATTTAATGAGCAGTTCTTC
>TRBJ2-7|TRBD1|.|TRBV5-1
CASRPGQGPEQYF
TGCGCCAGCAGACCGGGACAGGGTCCCGAGCAGTACTTC
>TRBJ2-3|.|.|TRBV7-7
CASSPVPSADTQYF
TGTGCCAGCAGCCCCGTCCCAAGCGCAGATACGCAGTATTTT
>TRBJ2-1|.|.|TRBV7-7
CASSLTPGGEQFF
TGTGCTAGCAGCTTGACTCCCGGCGGTGAGCAGTTCTTC
>TRBJ2-7|.|.|TRBV6-5
CASSYSRGGPTYEQYF
TGTGCCAGCAGTTACTCGCGGGGAGGACCCACCTACGAGCAGTACTTC
>TRBJ2-5|.|.|TRBV15
CATSRGTVQETQYF
TGTGCCACCAGCAGAGGGACAGTTCAAGAGACCCAGTACTTC
>TRBJ2-3|TRBD1|.|TRBV18
CASSLPPGQPSTDTQYF
TGTGCCAGCTCACTACCTCCGGGACAGCCTAGCACAGATACGCAGTATTTT
>TRBJ1-5|TRBD1|.|TRBV19
CASSIRQGNQPQHF
TGTGCCAGTAGTATAAGACAGGGGAATCAGCCCCAGCATTTT
>TRBJ2-5|TRBD2|few|TRBV2
CASSGMASGQGTQYF
TGTGCCAGCAGTGGAATGGCTAGCGGTCAGGGGACCCAGTACTTC
>TRBJ2-5|TRBD2|.|TRBV4-2
CASSHDLAGGVETQYF
TGTGCCAGCAGCCACGACCTAGCGGGGGGGGTGGAGACCCAGTACTTC
>TRBJ2-1|TRBD2|.|TRBV5-1
CASSLLAGALNEQFF
TGCGCCAGCAGCTTGCTAGCGGGGGCACTTAATGAGCAGTTCTTC
>TRBJ2-5|TRBD1|.|TRBV13
CASRYQGAPGETQYF
TGTGCCAGCCGTTATCAGGGGGCGCCGGGGGAGACCCAGTACTTC
>TRBJ1-2|.|.|TRBV5-4
CASSLDRHGYTF
TGTGCCAGCAGCTTGGACAGGCACGGCTACACCTTC
>TRBJ1-6|TRBD1|.|TRBV6-5
CASSGQTGPNSPLHF
TGTGCCAGCAGTGGACAGACAGGGCCCAATTCACCCCTCCACTTT
>TRBJ1-1|.|.|TRBV11-2
CASSLRRGTEAFF
TGTGCCAGCAGCTTACGAAGGGGCACTGAAGCTTTCTTT
>TRBJ2-3|.|.|TRBV2
CASTPTPVPSTDTQYF
TGTGCCAGCACCCCTACCCCGGTCCCTAGCACAGATACGCAGTATTTT
>TRBJ2-3|.|.|TRBV5-1
CASSLVQGLMGTDTQYF
TGCGCCAGCAGCTTAGTTCAGGGGTTGATGGGCACAGATACGCAGTATTTT
>TRBJ1-4|TRBD1|.|TRBV5-1
CASSLAGQGGEKLFF
TGCGCCAGCAGCTTGGCCGGACAGGGGGGTGAAAAACTGTTTTTT
>TRBJ1-4|TRBD1|.|TRBV30
CAWRAGTGTSSGLFF
TGTGCCTGGAGGGCCGGGACAGGTACCTCTTCTGGGCTGTTTTTT
>TRBJ1-3|.|.|TRBV27
CASSLRAGNTIYF
TGTGCCAGCAGTTTAAGAGCTGGAAACACCATATATTTT
>TRBJ2-3|.|.|TRBV10-1
CASSTGPDTQYF
TGCGCCAGCAGCACAGGGCCAGATACGCAGTATTTT
>TRBJ2-7|.|few|TRBV11-2
CASSLDSKRSYEQYF
TGTGCCAGCAGCTTAGACTCGAAGAGGTCCTACGAGCAGTACTTC
>TRBJ2-1|.|few|TRBV7-9
CASSPRTEQFF
TGTGCCAGCAGCCCGCGGACAGAGCAGTTCTTC
>TRBJ1-2|TRBD1|.|TRBV27
CASSPTGALYGYTF
TGTGCCAGCAGTCCGACAGGGGCGCTCTATGGCTACACCTTC
>TRBJ2-1|.|.|TRBV12-5
CASGLKLEQFF
TGTGCTAGTGGCCTTAAGCTTGAGCAGTTCTTC
>TRBJ1-1|.|.|TRBV7-7
CASSLSGNTEAFF
TGTGCCAGCAGCCTTAGCGGGAACACTGAAGCTTTCTTT
>TRBJ1-1|TRBD1|.|TRBV5-5
CASSRTGLAEAFF
TGTGCCAGCAGCCGGACAGGGTTGGCTGAAGCTTTCTTT
>TRBJ1-1|.|.|TRBV5-1
CASRGQGNTEAFF
TGCGCCAGCAGGGGTCAGGGAAACACTGAAGCTTTCTTT
>TRBJ2-5|TRBD2|.|TRBV7-2
CASSLLPGGQETQYF
TGTGCCAGCAGCTTACTTCCGGGGGGGCAAGAGACCCAGTACTTC
>TRBJ1-2|.|.|TRBV25-1
CASSEQGIAHYGYTF
TGTGCCAGCAGTGAACAGGGAATCGCCCACTATGGCTACACCTTC
>TRBJ1-5|.|.|TRBV30
CAWNREGGQPQHF
TGTGCCTGGAATCGGGAGGGAGGTCAGCCCCAGCATTTT
>TRBJ2-3|TRBD1|.|TRBV18
CASSPGTGLGTDTQYF
TGTGCCAGCTCACCGGGGACAGGGCTCGGCACAGATACGCAGTATTTT
>TRBJ2-3|TRBD1|.|TRBV19
CASSRGQGRADTQYF
TGTGCCAGTAGTAGGGGACAGGGGCGGGCAGATACGCAGTATTTT
>TRBJ2-3|.|.|TRBV5-5
CASSPLPSGSTDTQYF
TGTGCCAGCAGCCCCCTCCCGTCGGGGAGCACAGATACGCAGTATTTT
>TRBJ1-6|.|.|TRBV6-1
CASSEDGAGSPLHF
TGTGCCAGCAGTGAAGATGGGGCCGGTTCACCCCTCCACTTT
>TRBJ2-5|.|.|TRBV5-1
CASSLVGGRGLETQYF
TGCGCCAGCAGCCTCGTGGGGGGGCGGGGATTAGAGACCCAGTACTTC
>TRBJ1-1|.|.|TRBV7-2
CASSPGGYTEAFF
TGTGCCAGCAGCCCGGGGGGGTACACTGAAGCTTTCTTT
>TRBJ2-1|.|.|TRBV18
CASSLGSPNGEREQFF
TGTGCCAGCTCACTTGGGAGCCCTAATGGCGAAAGGGAGCAGTTCTTC
>TRBJ2-5|TRBD2|.|TRBV9
CASSGGGKTQYF
TGTGCCAGCAGCGGGGGGGGGAAAACCCAGTACTTC
>TRBJ2-1|.|.|TRBV7-3
CASSFLPSTKNIQFF
TGTGCCAGCAGCTTTTTGCCTAGCACCAAAAACATTCAGTTCTTC
>TRBJ1-2|TRBD1|few|TRBV6-1
CASSARQGAWGYTF
TGTGCCAGCAGTGCGCGACAGGGGGCTTGGGGCTACACCTTC
>TRBJ1-2|.|.|TRBV5-6
CASSSTGDTTGYTF
TGTGCCAGCAGCTCGACAGGTGACACCACGGGCTACACCTTC